The rows below give T cell receptor beta chains drawn from one sample of a study of type 1 regulatory T cells. TCRdb re-analysed the reads in MiXCR, keeping a single row per CDR3 protein. The table shows 70,000 or so distinct CDR3 sequences, with less than 25% occurring only once. Antigens for these TCRs are unknown. Material: cultured type 1 regulatory T (Tr1) cells, either the whole culture or a sorted fraction (not recorded which). Every receptor here comes from a human donor in good health. CDR3s include the opening cysteine and the closing phenylalanine or tryptophan. A D gene is named only where the DNA matches it firmly. Clone size is stated in some rows and not others, as once, few, many or a class when expanded.

D	J	V	size	DNA	CDR3
-	TRBJ2-5	TRBV7-8	few	TGTGCCAGCAGCTTAGTTAGGGGGGAGACCCAGTACTTC	CASSLVRGETQYF
-	TRBJ2-4	TRBV4-1	-	TGCGCCAGCAGCCAAGAGGGAGGGGGTTTGGCCAAAAACATTCAGTACTTC	CASSQEGGGLAKNIQYF
TRBD1	TRBJ2-3	TRBV14	few	TGTGCCAGCAGCCCGGGGACAGGGGCGCGGGCTACGCAGTATTTT	CASSPGTGARATQYF
-	TRBJ2-3	TRBV20-1	few	TGCAGTGCTAGAAGTGTGCTAGTTGATACGCAGTATTTT	CSARSVLVDTQYF
-	TRBJ2-3	TRBV30	-	TGTGCCTGGAAGGCAGGGCACAGAGATACGCAGTATTTT	CAWKAGHRDTQYF
-	TRBJ1-1	TRBV5-1	many	TGCGCCAGCAGCTTGCTGGTGAACACTGAAGCTTTCTTT	CASSLLVNTEAFF
-	TRBJ1-5	TRBV9	few	TGTGCCAGCAGCGTAACTCCATCCCCTCAGCCCCAGCATTTT	CASSVTPSPQPQHF
TRBD2	TRBJ2-1	TRBV29-1	few	TGCAGCGTTGGGGTGGCGGGAGGGCCGGATGAGCAGTTCTTC	CSVGVAGGPDEQFF
-	TRBJ2-3	TRBV7-9	-	TGTACCAGCAGCTCCGGGGGTAGCGGAACTAATACGCAGTATTTT	CTSSSGGSGTNTQYF
-	TRBJ1-4	TRBV28	many	TGTGCCAGTTCTACAGGAGGGCATGAAAAACTGTTTTTT	CASSTGGHEKLFF
-	TRBJ1-6	TRBV5-1	many	TGCGCCAGCAGCTTCGCGCCGCGACAGAGTAATTCACCCCTCCACTTT	CASSFAPRQSNSPLHF
-	TRBJ1-6	TRBV27	few	TGTGCCAGCAGTTTATCAGAGTCGATTAATTCACCCCTCCACTTT	CASSLSESINSPLHF
-	TRBJ1-3	TRBV18	few	TGTGCCAGCTCACCAAGAATTGTGAACTCTGGAAACACCATATATTTT	CASSPRIVNSGNTIYF
TRBD2	TRBJ2-2	TRBV28	-	TGTGCCAGCAGGGGACCCCCTAGCGGAACCGGGGAGCTGTTTTTT	CASRGPPSGTGELFF
TRBD2	TRBJ2-7	TRBV20-1	many	TGCAGTGCACACGTAGCGGGAGCCTCCTACGAGCAGTACTTC	CSAHVAGASYEQYF
-	TRBJ2-1	TRBV5-4	few	TGTGCCAGCAGCTCGGCGGGACTCTACAATGAGCAGTTCTTC	CASSSAGLYNEQFF
-	TRBJ2-7	TRBV20-1	-	TGCAGTGCCAGTGATTCGGGGCGAGTATACGAGCAGCACTTC	CSASDSGRVYEQHF
TRBD2	TRBJ2-1	TRBV10-3	-	TGTGCCGCAGGGAAGGCGGGAGGGCCGATTGAGCAGTTCTTC	CAAGKAGGPIEQFF